The sequence of this TCR beta chain was determined in a study of T cells of healthy individuals. TCRdb analysed the 5' RACE reads with MiXCR anew, one entry per CDR3 protein. This sample has about 96,000 distinct CDR3 sequences, with approximately 15% found just once. This clonotype was detected ten times or more. Germline CDR1 SGHDT, CDR2 YYEEEE. V was pared by 2 bases and J by 3 bases, with 9 bases of the junction left unmatched. CDR3 length: 17 residues. V is TRBV5-6 and J is TRBJ2-1; TRBD2 aligns across 9 bases. This receptor was obtained from a human donor in good health. CDR3 sequence (DNA): TGTGCCAGCAGCTTTGGTTTGCGGGAGGGCCACTACAATGAGCAGTTCTTC. Protein: CASSFGLREGHYNEQFF. Drawing the rest from reference TRBV5-6 and TRBJ2-1, the complete variable domain is DAGVTQSPTHLIKTRGQQVTLRCSPKSGHDTVSWYQQALGQGPQFIFQYYEEEERQRGNFPDRFSGHQFPNYSSELNVNALLLGDSALYLCASSFGLREGHYNEQFFGPGTRLTVL.